This T cell receptor beta chain was sequenced in a study of Ad26.COV2.S vaccination and SARS-CoV-2 variants. Whole-study results and caveats: A substantial breadth of spike-specific CD8+ and CD4+ T cell responses after vaccination has been reported. Participants given vaccine showed non-spike TCR breadth similar to that of placebo recipients. Recipients given vaccine exceeded placebo recipients in spike-specific TCR breadth.

As for treatment: some 19 received Ad26.COV2.S at low or high dose, single or two shots; about 5 received placebo; per-sample allocation not given. Repertoires come from day 63 after the first vaccine or placebo injection. The shot given was an Ad26 vector that makes Wuhan-strain SARS-CoV-2 spike. The CDR3 covers 16 residues. Trimming stripped 7 bases from V and 5 bases from J, with 20 bases between. Germline values: CDR1 WSHSY, CDR2 SAAADI. Remarks on this clone: Its antigen is not known.

Some clones are missing from TCRdb's copy, which holds only in-frame ones; the method was immunoSEQ multiplex PCR. The table has about half a million clones, roughly 87% seen once. Material: peripheral blood, obtained in a trial of Ad26.COV2.S vaccine versus placebo. The rearrangement links TRBV10-2 to TRBJ2-2; perhaps TRBD2 as D (7 bases). This clonotype originated in a person between 18 and 65 years old who received the Ad26.COV2.S COVID-19 vaccine or a placebo. CDR3 sequence (DNA): TGCGCCAGCAATAAGATGGGGGGGGCTTTAACCGGGGAGCTGTTTTTT. Amino acid sequence: CASNKMGGALTGELFF.